The following is a T cell receptor (beta chain) sequence with its context. The antigen remains undetermined. This sample is drawn from a study of CD4 T cells in relation to SARS-CoV-2 and coronaviruses. The unexposed donors gave CD4+ T cells in 2011-2018, prior to COVID-19. The cells were cultured for 10 days before CD4+ T cells were isolated. Cells permitting, SARS-CoV-2 S/N and four cold-coronavirus spikes were tested on unexposed-donor CD4+ T cells. Repertoires were generated with immunoSEQ multiplex PCR, while TCRdb's copy carries only in-frame clones and drops some. This sample has 20,000 or so clones; about 81% occur once, and the top ten carry about 10%. Sequencing input: CD4+ T cells from PBMCs, cultured in vitro. This receptor was obtained from a human donor in good health.

The CDR3 region is CASSQTSGASEQFF. The CDR3 DNA is TGCGCCAGCAGCCAAACTAGCGGGGCCAGTGAGCAGTTCTTC. The chain has TRBV4-3 and TRBJ2-1, with TRBD2 matching over 10 bases. Trimming took 2 bases from V and 9 from J; bases not matched to a gene: 4. The CDR3 sequence is 14 residues long. Germline CDR1 reads LGHNA; CDR2 reads YSLEER.